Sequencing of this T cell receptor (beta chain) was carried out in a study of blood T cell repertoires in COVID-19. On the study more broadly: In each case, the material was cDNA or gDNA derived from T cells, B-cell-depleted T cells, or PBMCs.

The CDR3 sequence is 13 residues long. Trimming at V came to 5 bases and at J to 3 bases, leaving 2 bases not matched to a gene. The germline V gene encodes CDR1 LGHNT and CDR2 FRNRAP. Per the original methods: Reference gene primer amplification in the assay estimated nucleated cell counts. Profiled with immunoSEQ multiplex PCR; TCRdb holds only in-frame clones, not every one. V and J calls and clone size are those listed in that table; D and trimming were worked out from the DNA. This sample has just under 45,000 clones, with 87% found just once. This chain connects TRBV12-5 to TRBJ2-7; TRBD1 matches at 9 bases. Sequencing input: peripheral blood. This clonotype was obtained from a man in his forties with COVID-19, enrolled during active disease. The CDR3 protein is CASGRTGDYEQYF. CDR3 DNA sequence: TGTGCTAGTGGTAGGACAGGGGACTACGAGCAGTACTTC. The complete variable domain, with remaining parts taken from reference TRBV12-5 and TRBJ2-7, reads DARVTQTPRHKVTEMGQEVTMRCQPILGHNTVFWYRQTMMQGLELLAYFRNRAPLDDSGMPKDRFSAEMPDATLATLKIQPSEPRDSAVYFCASGRTGDYEQYFGPGTRLTVT.